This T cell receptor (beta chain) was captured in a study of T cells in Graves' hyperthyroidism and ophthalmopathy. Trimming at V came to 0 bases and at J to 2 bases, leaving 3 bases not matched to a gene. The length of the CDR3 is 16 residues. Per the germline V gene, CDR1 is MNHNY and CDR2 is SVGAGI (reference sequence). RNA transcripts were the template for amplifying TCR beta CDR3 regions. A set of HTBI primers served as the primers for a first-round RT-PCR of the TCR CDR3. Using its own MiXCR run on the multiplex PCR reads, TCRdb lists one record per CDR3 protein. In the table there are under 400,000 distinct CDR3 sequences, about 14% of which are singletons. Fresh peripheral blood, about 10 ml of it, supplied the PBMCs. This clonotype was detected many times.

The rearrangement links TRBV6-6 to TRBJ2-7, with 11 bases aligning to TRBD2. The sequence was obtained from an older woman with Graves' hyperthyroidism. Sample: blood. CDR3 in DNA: TGTGCCAGCAGTTACTCGGCTAGCGGGGGGACCTACGAGCAGTACTTC. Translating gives CASSYSASGGTYEQYF.